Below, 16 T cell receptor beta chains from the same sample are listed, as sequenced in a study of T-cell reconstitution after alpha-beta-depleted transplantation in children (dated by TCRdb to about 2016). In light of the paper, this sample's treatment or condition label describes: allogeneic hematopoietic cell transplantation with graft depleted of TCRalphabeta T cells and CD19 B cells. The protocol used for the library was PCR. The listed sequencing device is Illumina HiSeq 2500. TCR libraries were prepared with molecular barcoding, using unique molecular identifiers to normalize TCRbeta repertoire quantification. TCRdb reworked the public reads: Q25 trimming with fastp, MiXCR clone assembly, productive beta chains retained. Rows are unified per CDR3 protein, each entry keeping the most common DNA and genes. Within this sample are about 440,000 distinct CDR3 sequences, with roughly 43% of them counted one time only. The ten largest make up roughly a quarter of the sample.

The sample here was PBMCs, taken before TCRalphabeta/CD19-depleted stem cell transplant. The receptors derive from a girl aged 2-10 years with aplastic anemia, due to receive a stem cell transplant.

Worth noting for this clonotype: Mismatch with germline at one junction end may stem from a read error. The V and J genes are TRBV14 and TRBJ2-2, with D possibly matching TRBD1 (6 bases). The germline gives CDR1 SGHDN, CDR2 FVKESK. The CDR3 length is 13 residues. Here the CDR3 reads CASSLGGTGEQFF. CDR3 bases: TGTGCCAGCAGCCTAGGGGGAACCGGGGAGCAGTTTTTT. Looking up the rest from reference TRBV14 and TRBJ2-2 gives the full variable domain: EAGVTQFPSHSVIEKGQTVTLRCDPISGHDNLYWYRRVMGKEIKFLLHFVKESKQDESGMPNNRFLAERTGGTYSTLKVQPAELEDSGVYFCASSLGGTGEQFFGEGSRLTVL.

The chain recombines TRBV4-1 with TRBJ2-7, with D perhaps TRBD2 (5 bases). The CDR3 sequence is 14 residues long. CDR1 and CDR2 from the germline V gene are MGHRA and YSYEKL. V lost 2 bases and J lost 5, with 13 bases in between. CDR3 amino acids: CASSQSRVRDEQYF. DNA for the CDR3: TGCGCCAGCAGCCAATCGCGGGTTAGGGACGAGCAGTACTTC.

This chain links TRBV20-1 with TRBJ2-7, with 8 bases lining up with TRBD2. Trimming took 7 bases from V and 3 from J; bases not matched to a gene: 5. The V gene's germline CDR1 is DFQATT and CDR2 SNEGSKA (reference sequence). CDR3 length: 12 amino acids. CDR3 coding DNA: TGCAGTGTTGGGACTAGGGGCTACGAGCAGTACTTC. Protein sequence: CSVGTRGYEQYF.

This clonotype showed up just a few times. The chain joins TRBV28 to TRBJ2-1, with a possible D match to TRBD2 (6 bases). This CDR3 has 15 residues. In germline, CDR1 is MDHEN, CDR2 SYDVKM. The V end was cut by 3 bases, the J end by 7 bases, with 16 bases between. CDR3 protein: CASSFGGTPQNEQFF. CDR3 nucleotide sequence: TGTGCCAGCAGTTTCGGCGGGACGCCTCAGAATGAGCAGTTCTTC.

Here the CDR3 DNA reads TGTGTGACTAAAGACTCCTACAATGAGCAGTTCTTC. Its translation: CVTKDSYNEQFF. The chain combines TRBV6-1 with TRBJ2-1; tentative D call: TRBD2 (5 bases). The CDR3 extends over 12 amino acids. CDR1 is MNHNS, CDR2 SASEGT, per germline.

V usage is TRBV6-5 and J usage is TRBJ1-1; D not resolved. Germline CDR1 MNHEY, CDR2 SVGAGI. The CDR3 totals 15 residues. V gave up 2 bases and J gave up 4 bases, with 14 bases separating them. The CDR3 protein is CASSYKATSTTEAFF. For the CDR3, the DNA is TGTGCCAGCAGTTACAAGGCCACTTCGACCACTGAAGCTTTCTTT.

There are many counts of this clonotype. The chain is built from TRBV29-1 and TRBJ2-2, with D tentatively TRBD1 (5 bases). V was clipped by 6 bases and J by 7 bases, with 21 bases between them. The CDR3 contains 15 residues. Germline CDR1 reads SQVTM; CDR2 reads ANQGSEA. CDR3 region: CSVQRQSGRVGELFF. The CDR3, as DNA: TGCAGCGTCCAAAGGCAGTCCGGCAGGGTCGGGGAGCTGTTTTTT.

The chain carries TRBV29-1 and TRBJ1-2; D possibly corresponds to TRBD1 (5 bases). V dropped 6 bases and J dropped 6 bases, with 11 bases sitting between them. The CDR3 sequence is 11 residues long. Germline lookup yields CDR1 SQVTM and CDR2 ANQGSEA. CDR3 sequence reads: CSVPEGNGYTF. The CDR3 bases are TGCAGCGTGCCAGAGGGGAATGGCTACACCTTC.

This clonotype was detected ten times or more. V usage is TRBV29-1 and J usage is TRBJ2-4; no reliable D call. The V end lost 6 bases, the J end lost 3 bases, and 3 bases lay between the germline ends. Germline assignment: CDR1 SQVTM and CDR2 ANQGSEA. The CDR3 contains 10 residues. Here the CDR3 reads CSVRKNIQYF. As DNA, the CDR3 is TGCAGCGTCCGCAAAAACATTCAGTACTTC.

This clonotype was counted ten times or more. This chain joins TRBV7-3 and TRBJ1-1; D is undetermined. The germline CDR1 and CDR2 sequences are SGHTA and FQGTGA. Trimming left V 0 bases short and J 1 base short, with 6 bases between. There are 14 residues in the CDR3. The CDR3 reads CASSLTPRNTEAFF. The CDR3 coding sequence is TGTGCCAGCAGCTTAACCCCTAGGAACACTGAAGCTTTCTTT.

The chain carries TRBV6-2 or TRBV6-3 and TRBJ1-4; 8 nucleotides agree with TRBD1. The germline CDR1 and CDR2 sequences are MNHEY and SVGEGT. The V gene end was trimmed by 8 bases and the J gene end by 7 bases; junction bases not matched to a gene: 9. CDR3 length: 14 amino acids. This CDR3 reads CASAPGQEAEKLFF. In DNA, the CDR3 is TGTGCCAGCGCCCCGGGACAGGAAGCTGAAAAACTGTTTTTT.

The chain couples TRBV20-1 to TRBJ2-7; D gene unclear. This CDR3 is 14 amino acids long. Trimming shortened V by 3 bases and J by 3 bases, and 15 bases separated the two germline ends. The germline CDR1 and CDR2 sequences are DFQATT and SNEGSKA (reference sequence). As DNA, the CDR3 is TGCAGTGCTAGGGATCCTCTGGGGTACTACGAGCAGTACTTC. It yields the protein CSARDPLGYYEQYF.

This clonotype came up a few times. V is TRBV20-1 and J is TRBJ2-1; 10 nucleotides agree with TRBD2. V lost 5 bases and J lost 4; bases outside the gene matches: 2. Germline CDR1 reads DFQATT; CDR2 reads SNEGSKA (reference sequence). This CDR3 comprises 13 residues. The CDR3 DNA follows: TGCAGTGCTCTTAGCGGGAGGTACAATGAGCAGTTCTTC. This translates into CSALSGRYNEQFF.

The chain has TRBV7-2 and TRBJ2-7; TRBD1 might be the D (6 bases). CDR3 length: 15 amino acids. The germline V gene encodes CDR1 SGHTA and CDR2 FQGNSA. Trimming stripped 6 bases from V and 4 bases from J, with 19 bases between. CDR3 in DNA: TGTGCCAGCAGTGAAGGGGCAGGGGTAGCGTACGAGCAGTACTTC. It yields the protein CASSEGAGVAYEQYF.

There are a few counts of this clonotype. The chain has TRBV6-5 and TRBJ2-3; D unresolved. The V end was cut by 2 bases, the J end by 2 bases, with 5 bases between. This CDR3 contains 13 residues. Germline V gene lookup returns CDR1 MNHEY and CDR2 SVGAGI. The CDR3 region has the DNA TGTGCCAGCAGTTACGACACCACAGATACGCAGTATTTT. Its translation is CASSYDTTDTQYF.

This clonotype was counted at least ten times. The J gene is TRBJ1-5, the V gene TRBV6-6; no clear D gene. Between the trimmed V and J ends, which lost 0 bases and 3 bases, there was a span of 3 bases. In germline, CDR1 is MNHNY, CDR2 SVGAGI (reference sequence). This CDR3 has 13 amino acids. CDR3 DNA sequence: TGTGCCAGCAGTTACTCGGACAATCAGCCCCAGCATTTT. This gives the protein CASSYSDNQPQHF.